These 11 T cell receptor beta chains were sequenced from one sample in a study of cytomegalovirus exposure and HLA in healthy donors. Use of 60 Vbeta and 13 Jbeta primers characterized the PCR. TCRdb's copy holds only in-frame clones and misses some; the assay was immunoSEQ multiplex PCR. The table lists roughly 200,000 clones, 81% of them singletons. What was sequenced was PBMCs. The receptor set was obtained from a man aged 35 to 55 in good health and CMV-seropositive.

A word on this clone: Other DNA sequences in the sample encode the same CDR3. The rearrangement joins TRBV5-1 to TRBJ2-5, with 7 bases identical to TRBD1. From germline, CDR1 is SGHRS and CDR2 YFSETQ. V dropped 0 bases and J dropped 5; count of bases not matched to a gene: 4. This CDR3 is built from 14 residues. The CDR3 DNA reads as TGCGCCAGCAGCTTGGCTACAGGGGTGGAGACCCAGTACTTC. This gives the protein CASSLATGVETQYF. The full variable domain, completed using reference TRBV5-1 and TRBJ2-5, is KAGVTQTPRYLIKTRGQQVTLSCSPISGHRSVSWYQQTPGQGLQFLFEYFSETQRNKGNFPGRFSGRQFSNSRSEMNVSTLELGDSALYLCASSLATGVETQYFGPGTRLLVL.

The CDR3 loop is CATPEDMNTEAFF. The DNA for the CDR3 is TGTGCCACTCCAGAGGATATGAACACTGAAGCTTTCTTT. V is TRBV6-5 and J is TRBJ1-1; D unclear. V was shortened by 10 bases and J by 0 bases, with 12 bases between the two germline ends. The germline CDR1 and CDR2 sequences are MNHEY and SVGAGI. The CDR3 sequence is 13 residues long.

The rearrangement uses TRBV6-1 and TRBJ2-7; TRBD1 aligns across 7 bases. The germline V gene encodes CDR1 MNHNS and CDR2 SASEGT. With V trimmed by 10 bases and J by 4 bases, 13 bases remained unmatched. This CDR3 spans 14 amino acids. The CDR3 sequence: CATIPPGTDYEQYF. The DNA of the CDR3 is TGTGCCACCATCCCCCCCGGGACAGATTACGAGCAGTACTTC.

This rearrangement joins TRBV16 to TRBJ1-5; maybe TRBD1 (5 bases). Germline V CDR1 and CDR2: KGHSY, FQNENV. V lost 0 bases to trimming and J lost 3 bases, with 9 bases between them. CDR3 length equals 15 residues. The CDR3 loop is CASSQSETANQPQHF. CDR3 bases: TGTGCCAGCAGCCAATCCGAGACAGCCAATCAGCCCCAGCATTTT.

The chain joins TRBV7-2 to TRBJ2-5, with 10 bases that match TRBD1. The V gene end was trimmed by 5 bases and the J gene end by 4 bases; junction bases not matched to a gene: 4. This CDR3 has 14 amino acids. Germline CDR1 is SGHTA and CDR2 is FQGNSA. This CDR3 is CASSPGTGVETQYF. CDR3 nucleotide sequence: TGTGCCAGCAGCCCTGGGACAGGGGTAGAGACCCAGTACTTC. Based on the CDR3 plus reference TRBV7-2 and TRBJ2-5, the full variable domain is GAGVSQSPSNKVTEKGKDVELRCDPISGHTALYWYRQSLGQGLEFLIYFQGNSAPDKSGLPSDRFSAERTGGSVSTLTIQRTQQEDSAVYLCASSPGTGVETQYFGPGTRLLVL.

This chain joins TRBV7-9 and TRBJ1-2, with D hard to call. The CDR3 length is 14 residues. Germline CDR1 is SEHNR and CDR2 is FQNEAQ (reference sequence). Trimming removed 2 bases at V and 2 bases at J, with 9 bases between. For the CDR3, the DNA is TGTGCCAGCAGCTTAAAAAGCATGAACTATGGCTACACCTTC. Amino acid sequence: CASSLKSMNYGYTF.

The rearrangement uses TRBV7-8 and TRBJ2-1, with 8 bases fitting TRBD2. This CDR3 has 15 residues. Trimming cost V 3 bases and J 2 bases; bases outside gene matches: 3. Germline V gene lookup returns CDR1 SGHVS and CDR2 FQNEAQ. The CDR3 nucleotides are TGTGCCAGCAGCTTGTTCGGGAGGGCCTACAATGAGCAGTTCTTC. Translated, it gives CASSLFGRAYNEQFF.

The V gene is TRBV6-1, the J gene TRBJ1-6; maybe TRBD1 (6 bases). With 5 bases removed from V and 9 bases from J, the gap between germline ends came to 17 bases. Per germline, CDR1 MNHNS and CDR2 SASEGT. This CDR3 has 15 amino acids. Here the CDR3 reads CASSPRRGEGSPLHF. The CDR3 nucleotides read TGTGCCAGCAGTCCACGGAGGGGGGAGGGTTCACCCCTCCACTTT.

V and J are TRBV6-5 and TRBJ2-7, with TRBD2 matching over 11 bases. The CDR3 contains 12 residues. The germline CDR1 and CDR2 sequences are MNHEY and SVGAGI. Trimming took 10 bases from V and 4 from J; bases not matched to a gene: 3. The CDR3 region is CAITSGSYEQYF. The CDR3 nucleotides read TGTGCCATTACTAGCGGGAGTTACGAGCAGTACTTC.

This chain connects TRBV10-3 to TRBJ2-7; D perhaps matches TRBD2 (7 bases). This CDR3 has 15 residues. Germline V lookup: CDR1 ENHRY, CDR2 SYGVKD. V lost 4 bases and J 7 bases, leaving 20 bases between the germline ends. CDR3: CAISGVAGGRGEQYF. CDR3 nucleotides: TGTGCCATCAGTGGGGTCGCTGGGGGGCGGGGGGAGCAGTACTTC.

The chain uses TRBV5-1 and TRBJ1-1, with 10 nucleotides matching TRBD1. The CDR3 is 15 residues long. V was clipped by 3 bases and J by 4 bases; unmatched bases: 6. Germline CDR1 is SGHRS and CDR2 is YFSETQ. CDR3 in DNA: TGCGCCAGCAGCTCGACAGGGGGCGGTAGCACTGAAGCTTTCTTT. As protein: CASSSTGGGSTEAFF.